Below, 23 T cell receptor beta chains from the same sample are listed, as sequenced in a study of control samples from healthy donors and cancer patients. Assay: immunoSEQ multiplex PCR; the TCRdb copy retains only in-frame clones and omits some. The table lists 98,000 or so clones, roughly 78% of them singletons. Source material: blood. The source is a man aged 60-69 years in good health.

The chain uses TRBV20-1 and TRBJ2-5, with 7 bases that match TRBD2. Trimming took 3 bases from V and 5 from J; bases not matched to a gene: 12. CDR3 length: 15 residues. Germline assignment: CDR1 DFQATT and CDR2 SNEGSKA (reference sequence). The chain's CDR3 is CSASKRAGEAETQYF. In DNA form, the CDR3 reads TGCAGTGCTAGTAAGAGGGCGGGAGAGGCGGAGACCCAGTACTTC.

This clone was detected only once. Here the CDR3 reads CASRDQETQYF. CDR3 nucleotides: TGTGCCAGCAGGGACCAAGAGACCCAGTACTTC. The chain employs TRBV28 and TRBJ2-5; D remains unclear. The CDR3 is made up of 11 amino acids. Germline loops: CDR1 MDHEN, CDR2 SYDVKM. Trimming took off 6 bases at V and 0 bases at J, with 2 bases between the two ends. Full variable domain (remainder filled in from reference TRBV28 and TRBJ2-5): DVKVTQSSRYLVKRTGEKVFLECVQDMDHENMFWYRQDPGLGLRLIYFSYDVKMKEKGDIPEGYSVSREKKERFSLILESASTNQTSMYLCASRDQETQYFGPGTRLLVL.

The chain is built from TRBV6-5 and TRBJ2-5; D assignment may be TRBD1 or TRBD2 (7 bases each). V was clipped by 5 bases and J by 3 bases, with 13 bases between them. The CDR3 is 14 residues long. Germline V gene lookup returns CDR1 MNHEY and CDR2 SVGAGI. The CDR3 region is CASSTSGGEETQYF. In nucleotides, the CDR3 is TGTGCCAGCAGTACGTCAGGGGGGGAAGAGACCCAGTACTTC.

The chain combines TRBV27 with TRBJ2-1; D perhaps matches TRBD2 (5 bases). V lost 6 bases and J 0 bases, leaving 12 bases between the germline ends. CDR3 size: 15 residues. The germline V gene has CDR1 MNHEY and CDR2 SMNVEV (reference sequence). CDR3 sequence: CASRTTRNSYNEQFF. As DNA, the CDR3 is TGTGCCAGCAGGACTACTAGGAACTCCTACAATGAGCAGTTCTTC.

V is TRBV7-9 and J is TRBJ1-2; D remains unclear. CDR3 size: 12 residues. Germline values: CDR1 SEHNR, CDR2 FQNEAQ (reference sequence). V was cut by 2 bases and J by 6 bases, with 7 bases left in between. The CDR3 nucleotides read TGTGCCAGCAGCTTACGTAGCCATGGCTACACCTTC. It encodes CASSLRSHGYTF.

This chain connects TRBV6-4 to TRBJ2-6; 7 bases line up with TRBD1. Looked up from germline, CDR1 is MRHNA and CDR2 is SNTAGT. The junction had 1 base not matched to a gene; V was cut back by 3 bases and J by 2 bases. The length of the CDR3 is 15 residues. The CDR3: CASSEQGAGANVLTF. For the CDR3, the DNA is TGTGCCAGCAGTGAGCAGGGGGCTGGGGCCAACGTCCTGACTTTC.

This clone appeared once. The chain links TRBV13 to TRBJ2-1; 11 bases map to TRBD2. Germline lookup yields CDR1 PRHDT and CDR2 FYEKMQ (reference sequence). This CDR3 has 15 residues. Trimming removed 3 bases from V and 8 bases from J; junction bases left unmatched: 6. The CDR3 coding sequence is TGTGCCAGCAGCTTTAGCGGGGGGGCCGTCGATGAGCAGTTCTTC. This gives the protein CASSFSGGAVDEQFF. Combining the CDR3 with reference TRBV13 and TRBJ2-1 gives the whole variable domain AAGVIQSPRHLIKEKRETATLKCYPIPRHDTVYWYQQGPGQDPQFLISFYEKMQSDKGSIPDRFSAQQFSDYHSELNMSSLELGDSALYFCASSFSGGAVDEQFFGPGTRLTVL.

V is TRBV7-2 and J is TRBJ2-3, with D possibly matching TRBD1 (6 bases). The V gene lost 5 bases and the J gene lost 5 bases, with 20 bases spanning the gap. The CDR3 covers 16 residues. Germline V lookup: CDR1 SGHTA, CDR2 FQGNSA. The CDR3 reads CASSSNRVGAGDTQYF. In nucleotides, the CDR3 is TGTGCCAGCAGCAGTAACAGGGTTGGGGCGGGAGATACGCAGTATTTT.

This clone showed up just a few times. The gene calls are TRBV7-9 and TRBJ2-1; 11 nucleotides align to TRBD2. This CDR3 is 15 amino acids long. Germline CDR1 SEHNR, CDR2 FQNEAQ (reference sequence). J lost 8 bases, V lost 3 bases, and 6 bases had no gene match. The CDR3 sequence: CASSFLAGGPHEQFF. Written as DNA, the CDR3 is TGTGCCAGCAGCTTCTTAGCGGGAGGGCCCCATGAGCAGTTCTTC.

Note on this clone: Here the CDR3 omits its conserved ending phenylalanine or tryptophan, so a read error is the likely source. The DNA is omitted, as the CDR3 cannot be located on it reliably, and the CDR3 follows TCRdb's listing. The rearrangement links TRBV2 to TRBJ1-4; TRBD1 is the table's D call and was not checked against the DNA. The length of the CDR3 is 12 amino acids, counting both ends. Germline assignment: CDR1 SNHLY and CDR2 FYNNEI. The CDR3 region is CASSGVRATGVV.

This chain joins TRBV12-2 and TRBJ2-5; no check of the table's D call, TRBD1, against the DNA was made. TRBV12-2 is an annotated pseudogene. The CDR3 contains 15 residues. Written as DNA, the CDR3 is TGTGCAAGTCGCTTTCCGCGAGACAGCCAAGAGACCCAGTACTTC. It is translated as CASRFPRDSQETQYF.

The chain uses TRBV14 and TRBJ2-7; 7 bases agree with TRBD1. V gave up 2 bases and J gave up 3 bases; unmatched junction bases: 7. Per germline, CDR1 SGHDN and CDR2 FVKESK. The CDR3 has 15 residues. For the CDR3, the DNA is TGTGCCAGCAGCCAATTTACAGGGGACATCTACGAGCAGTACTTC. Encoded protein: CASSQFTGDIYEQYF.

The CDR3 coding sequence is TGTGCCAGCAGTTTATGGGTAGCAGGTTCAAGATCCTATGGCTACACCTTC. Translated: CASSLWVAGSRSYGYTF. The chain is built from TRBV27 and TRBJ1-2; D uncertain. Germline V gives CDR1 MNHEY, CDR2 SMNVEV (reference sequence). This CDR3 spans 17 amino acids. The V end lost 1 base, the J end lost 4 bases, and 19 bases lay between the germline ends.

The V call is TRBV30, the J call TRBJ2-5; 13 bases line up with TRBD2. The V gene end was trimmed by 5 bases and the J gene end by 4 bases; junction bases not matched to a gene: 1. The germline CDR1 and CDR2 sequences are GTSNPN and SVGIG (reference sequence). CDR3 length: 13 residues. CDR3: CAWRTSGGETQYF. The CDR3 nucleotides read TGTGCCTGGCGGACTAGCGGGGGAGAGACCCAGTACTTC.

The V and J genes are TRBV2 and TRBJ2-7; 10 bases match TRBD2. The length of the CDR3 is 14 residues. Germline trimming cut 7 bases from V and 3 bases from J; bases unmatched to any gene: 6. CDR1 is SNHLY, CDR2 FYNNEI, per germline. The CDR3 here is CASNLAGARYEQYF. The CDR3 nucleotides are TGTGCCAGCAATCTAGCGGGAGCGCGCTACGAGCAGTACTTC.

CDR3 amino acids: CASRGEGTEAFF. CDR3 bases: TGCGCCAGCAGGGGGGAGGGGACTGAAGCTTTCTTT. This chain links TRBV4-1 with TRBJ1-1, with D possibly TRBD1 on 5 matching bases. The CDR3 consists of 12 residues. V was cut by 6 bases and J by 5 bases, with 10 bases left in between. Looked up from germline, CDR1 is MGHRA and CDR2 is YSYEKL.

CDR3: CASSLVLAGAGEQYF. The CDR3 nucleotides read TGTGCCAGCAGCTTAGTCCTAGCGGGGGCGGGGGAGCAGTACTTC. This chain connects TRBV11-2 to TRBJ2-7, with 10 bases matching TRBD2. V dropped 1 base and J dropped 7; count of bases not matched to a gene: 7. Germline values: CDR1 SGHAT, CDR2 FQNNGV. The CDR3 runs 15 residues.

This clone was observed a handful of times. The junction differs from germline at one of its ends, possibly a read error. V is TRBV6-1 and J is TRBJ2-1; weak D call: TRBD2 (6 bases). The germline V gene has CDR1 MNHNS and CDR2 SASEGT. The CDR3 runs 15 residues. The CDR3 protein is CASSEWGDSNNEQFF. The CDR3 DNA reads as TGTGCCAGCAGTGAATGGGGGGACTCCAACAATGAGCAGTTCTTC.

This chain joins TRBV9 and TRBJ1-1; D might be TRBD1 (5 bases). The germline V gene encodes CDR1 SGDLS and CDR2 YYNGEE. This CDR3 region has 14 residues. V lost 0 bases and J 5 bases, leaving 11 bases between the germline ends. The CDR3 DNA is TGTGCCAGCAGCGTAGAGCAGGGAGGGACTGAAGCTTTCTTT. Encoded protein: CASSVEQGGTEAFF.

V is TRBV5-1 and J is TRBJ2-2; D may correspond to TRBD1 or TRBD2 (5 bases each). V gave up 4 bases and J gave up 5 bases, with 9 bases separating them. Looked up from germline, CDR1 is SGHRS and CDR2 is YFSETQ. The CDR3 contains 13 residues. In nucleotides, the CDR3 is TGCGCCAGCAGCGAGGGGTTGACCGGGGAGCTGTTTTTT. Translated: CASSEGLTGELFF.

The chain recombines TRBV5-5 with TRBJ1-1, with 8 bases lining up with TRBD1. The trim removed 7 bases at V and 4 bases at J, leaving 6 bases unmatched. This CDR3 has 13 amino acids. Per the germline V gene, CDR1 is SGHKS and CDR2 is YYEKEE (reference sequence). The CDR3 DNA is TGTGCCAGCGGGGCTACAGGGGGCACTGAAGCTTTCTTT. Protein product: CASGATGGTEAFF.

The J gene is TRBJ2-5, the V gene TRBV7-3; 7 bases map to TRBD1. The germline CDR1 and CDR2 sequences are SGHTA and FQGTGA. Trimming took 1 base from V and 4 from J; bases not matched to a gene: 12. The CDR3 has 17 residues. The CDR3 region is CASSLRWRGGQPETQYF. CDR3 sequence (DNA): TGTGCCAGCAGCTTAAGATGGCGAGGGGGCCAACCAGAGACCCAGTACTTC. The entire variable domain, with the rest obtained from reference TRBV7-3 and TRBJ2-5, is as follows: GAGVSQTPSNKVTEKGKYVELRCDPISGHTALYWYRQSLGQGPEFLIYFQGTGAADDSGLPNDRFFAVRPEGSVSTLKIQRTERGDSAVYLCASSLRWRGGQPETQYFGPGTRLLVL.

J is TRBJ2-7 and V is TRBV6-5, with D perhaps TRBD1 or TRBD2 (6 bases each). CDR1 is MNHEY and CDR2 is SVGAGI in the germline V gene. The CDR3 sequence is 14 residues long. Trimming took 2 bases from V and 7 from J, leaving 15 bases between them. The CDR3, as DNA: TGTGCCAGCAGTTACACCCCGGGGGCTGGGGAGCAGTACTTC. Translated, it gives CASSYTPGAGEQYF.